Following are 26 T cell receptor beta chains from one sample sequenced in a study of cytomegalovirus exposure and HLA in healthy donors. PCR primers comprised 60 Vbeta and 13 Jbeta primers. Sequencing was performed with immunoSEQ multiplex PCR; in TCRdb, only in-frame clones are kept and a portion is missing. The sample shows under 200,000 clones, and 5.5% to 7.5% sits with its ten largest clones. Sequencing was carried out using PBMCs. All receptors derive from a man aged 30 to 39 in good health and CMV-seronegative.

The chain recombines TRBV6-5 with TRBJ2-7; 10 bases fit TRBD2. The CDR3 is made up of 16 amino acids. Germline V gene lookup returns CDR1 MNHEY and CDR2 SVGAGI. With V trimmed by 0 bases and J by 5 bases, 7 bases remained unmatched. The CDR3 DNA follows: TGTGCCAGCAGTTACTCGATCCTAGCGGGAGCTAACGAGCAGTACTTC. It codes for CASSYSILAGANEQYF.

J is TRBJ2-2 and V is TRBV29-1; D not certain. Germline CDR1 and CDR2: SQVTM and ANQGSEA. The CDR3 is 11 amino acids. V dropped 7 bases and J dropped 1 base, with 4 bases sitting between them. The CDR3, as DNA: TGCAGCGCCCAGAACACCGGGGAGCTGTTTTTT. It encodes CSAQNTGELFF.

The chain uses TRBV6-5 and TRBJ1-5; D possibly corresponds to TRBD1 (6 bases). The CDR3 consists of 14 residues. The germline V gene encodes CDR1 MNHEY and CDR2 SVGAGI. Trimming cost V 11 bases and J 1 base, with 15 bases left between them. DNA of the CDR3: TGTGCCTGCGGGCAGGGGAGAAGCAATCAGCCCCAGCATTTT. Translated: CACGQGRSNQPQHF.

The genes are TRBV18 and TRBJ1-2, with D possibly matching TRBD1 (6 bases). V was cut by 3 bases and J by 2 bases, with 19 bases left in between. The CDR3 extends over 17 amino acids. Looked up from germline, CDR1 is KGHSH and CDR2 is LQKENI. CDR3 coding DNA: TGTGCCAGCTCACCTGACTTGCAACAGGGCCTGAACTATGGCTACACCTTC. It codes for CASSPDLQQGLNYGYTF. Supplemented by reference TRBV18 and TRBJ1-2, the full variable domain reads NAGVMQNPRHLVRRRGQEARLRCSPMKGHSHVYWYRQLPEEGLKFMVYLQKENIIDESGMPKERFSAEFPKEGPSILRIQQVVRGDSAAYFCASSPDLQQGLNYGYTFGSGTRLTVV.

V usage is TRBV6-1 and J usage is TRBJ2-5; D possibly corresponds to TRBD2 (5 bases). CDR1 and CDR2 from the germline V gene are MNHNS and SASEGT. This CDR3 comprises 13 residues. The ends were cut back, 2 bases at V and 4 bases at J, with 8 bases in the middle. The CDR3 nucleotides read TGTGCCAGCAGTGAAAGAGGGCTAGAGACCCAGTACTTC. Encoded protein: CASSERGLETQYF.

The chain recombines TRBV19 with TRBJ1-1; unclear D gene. This CDR3 spans 11 amino acids. In germline, CDR1 is LNHDA, CDR2 SQIVND (reference sequence). V lost 7 bases and J 7 bases, leaving 10 bases between the germline ends. CDR3 sequence: CASNRDHEAFF. In DNA, the CDR3 is TGTGCCAGTAACCGGGATCATGAAGCTTTCTTT.

The chain combines TRBV5-1 with TRBJ2-5; TRBD1 matches at 11 bases. Germline V gives CDR1 SGHRS, CDR2 YFSETQ. The CDR3 totals 15 residues. With V trimmed by 2 bases and J by 2 bases, 2 bases remained unmatched. Here the CDR3 reads CASSLGDRGQETQYF. CDR3 nucleotides: TGCGCCAGCAGCTTAGGGGACAGGGGGCAAGAGACCCAGTACTTC.

This chain connects TRBV5-4 to TRBJ2-3; D gene unclear. Looked up from germline, CDR1 is SGHNT and CDR2 is YYREEE (reference sequence). The CDR3 consists of 12 residues. The V end was cut by 4 bases, the J end by 5 bases, with 8 bases between. CDR3 region: CASSAIRDTQYF. CDR3 in DNA: TGTGCCAGCAGCGCGATTAGAGATACGCAGTATTTT.

The chain is built from TRBV7-8 and TRBJ1-5; 9 bases map to TRBD1. Unmatched junction bases numbered 4, after V lost 3 bases and J lost 4 bases. The CDR3 is made up of 15 amino acids. Looked up from germline, CDR1 is SGHVS and CDR2 is FQNEAQ. The CDR3 reads CASSFRDRDNQPQHF. CDR3 nucleotides: TGTGCCAGCAGCTTCCGGGACAGGGATAATCAGCCCCAGCATTTT.

The rearrangement joins TRBV2 to TRBJ1-5, with 9 bases that match TRBD1. The germline gives CDR1 SNHLY, CDR2 FYNNEI. V dropped 4 bases and J dropped 6; count of bases not matched to a gene: 7. This CDR3 has 15 amino acids. CDR3 coding DNA: TGTGCCAGCAGTGCGGGGACAGGGAAAGGTCAGCCCCAGCATTTT. Protein product: CASSAGTGKGQPQHF. The full variable domain, with the rest looked up from reference TRBV2 and TRBJ1-5, is EPEVTQTPSHQVTQMGQEVILRCVPISNHLYFYWYRQILGQKVEFLVSFYNNEISEKSEIFDDQFSVERPDGSNFTLKIRSTKLEDSAMYFCASSAGTGKGQPQHFGDGTRLSIL.

The CDR3 DNA reads TGTGCCAGCAGTTTCCACAGGGGGCGTTGCTACGAGCAGTACTTC. It encodes CASSFHRGRCYEQYF. This chain connects TRBV6-7 to TRBJ2-7; 9 positions agree with TRBD1. TRBV6-7 is labeled an ORF, and its function is uncertain. This CDR3 comprises 15 residues. With 4 bases clipped from V and 3 bases from J, the junction kept 7 bases outside the gene matches.

The V call is TRBV19, the J call TRBJ2-3; 7 bases line up with TRBD2. Germline CDR1 and CDR2: LNHDA and SQIVND (reference sequence). The ends lost 5 bases at V and 2 bases at J; junction bases unmatched: 16. The CDR3 runs 18 residues. The CDR3 DNA is TGTGCCAGTAGTTTATTGGAGTGGGAGGGATTAAACACAGATACGCAGTATTTT. Translated: CASSLLEWEGLNTDTQYF. Based on the CDR3 plus reference TRBV19 and TRBJ2-3, the full variable domain is DGGITQSPKYLFRKEGQNVTLSCEQNLNHDAMYWYRQDPGQGLRLIYYSQIVNDFQKGDIAEGYSVSREKKESFPLTVTSAQKNPTAFYLCASSLLEWEGLNTDTQYFGPGTRLTVL.

This rearrangement joins TRBV6-5 to TRBJ1-4, with 8 bases identical to TRBD1. This CDR3 spans 14 amino acids. Trimming removed 7 bases from V and 0 bases from J; junction bases left unmatched: 1. CDR1 is MNHEY and CDR2 is SVGAGI in the germline V gene. This CDR3 reads CASKTGATNEKLFF. In nucleotides, the CDR3 is TGTGCCAGCAAGACAGGGGCAACTAATGAAAAACTGTTTTTT.

This chain connects TRBV7-2 to TRBJ2-7; tentatively, D is TRBD1 (6 bases). CDR1 SGHTA and CDR2 FQGNSA come from the germline V gene. CDR3 size: 14 residues. V was shortened by 5 bases and J by 3 bases, with 14 bases between the two germline ends. The CDR3 DNA reads TGTGCCAGCAGCGAACCCGGACAGCACTACGAGCAGTACTTC. This encodes CASSEPGQHYEQYF.

V is TRBV28 and J is TRBJ1-1; D possibly corresponds to TRBD1 (6 bases). This CDR3 spans 16 amino acids. The V gene lost 7 bases and the J gene lost 0 bases, with 18 bases spanning the gap. CDR1 is MDHEN, CDR2 SYDVKM, per germline. Here the CDR3 DNA reads TGTGCCAGCACCGTTACAGGGTCCGTCATGAACACTGAAGCTTTCTTT. As protein: CASTVTGSVMNTEAFF.

This chain links TRBV18 with TRBJ1-5, with a tentative D call TRBD1 (5 bases). This CDR3 has 15 amino acids. V was shortened by 5 bases and J by 0 bases, with 11 bases between the two germline ends. Per the germline V gene, CDR1 is KGHSH and CDR2 is LQKENI. CDR3 nucleotides: TGTGCCAGCTCATCCAGACAGAGTAGCAATCAGCCCCAGCATTTT. Its protein is CASSSRQSSNQPQHF.

The chain couples TRBV14 to TRBJ2-2; D unclear. Per the germline V gene, CDR1 is SGHDN and CDR2 is FVKESK. CDR3 size: 13 residues. The V end lost 7 bases, the J end lost 1 base, and 7 bases lay between the germline ends. CDR3 sequence reads: CASMRGNTGELFF. The CDR3 DNA reads as TGTGCCAGCATGCGAGGGAACACCGGGGAGCTGTTTTTT.

The rearrangement joins TRBV29-1 to TRBJ1-2; D is unresolved. From germline, CDR1 is SQVTM and CDR2 ANQGSEA. CDR3 size: 15 residues. Between the trimmed V and J ends, which lost 0 bases and 3 bases, there was a span of 14 bases. The DNA for the CDR3 is TGCAGCGTTGAAGATCCGCCGCCTCTAGACTATGGCTACACCTTC. Protein product: CSVEDPPPLDYGYTF. The full variable domain, rest sourced from reference TRBV29-1 and TRBJ1-2, is SAVISQKPSRDICQRGTSLTIQCQVDSQVTMMFWYRQQPGQSLTLIATANQGSEATYESGFVIDKFPISRPNLTFSTLTVSNMSPEDSSIYLCSVEDPPPLDYGYTFGSGTRLTVV.

The chain carries TRBV5-6 and TRBJ1-3; tentative D call: TRBD1 (5 bases). The CDR3 is 16 residues long. CDR1 SGHDT and CDR2 YYEEEE come from the germline V gene. V gave up 0 bases and J gave up 0 bases, with 10 bases separating them. For the CDR3, the DNA is TGTGCCAGCAGCTTGGTGGGGGGAAACTCTGGAAACACCATATATTTT. It is translated as CASSLVGGNSGNTIYF.

The genes are TRBV6-1 and TRBJ1-4, with 7 bases fitting TRBD1. Germline CDR1 reads MNHNS; CDR2 reads SASEGT. With V trimmed by 4 bases and J by 8 bases, 10 bases remained unmatched. The CDR3 is 15 amino acids. The DNA of the CDR3 is TGTGCCAGCAGTGCCCAGGGGGGCCGAGAGGAAAAACTGTTTTTT. Protein: CASSAQGGREEKLFF.

The chain couples TRBV6-6 to TRBJ2-1; TRBD1 is a possible D gene (6 bases). V lost 6 bases and J 0 bases, leaving 15 bases between the germline ends. Looked up from germline, CDR1 is MNHNY and CDR2 is SVGAGI (reference sequence). The CDR3 runs to 16 residues. The CDR3 DNA reads as TGTGCCAGCAGGGTGGGACATCGTGGCTCCTACAATGAGCAGTTCTTC. Amino acid sequence: CASRVGHRGSYNEQFF.

This chain links TRBV5-4 with TRBJ1-1, with TRBD1 as a possible D gene (5 bases). Germline V gene sequence: CDR1 SGHNT, CDR2 YYREEE (reference sequence). Between the trimmed V and J ends, which lost 6 bases and 2 bases, there was a span of 17 bases. CDR3 size: 15 residues. CDR3 protein: CASTPGRGSNTEAFF. For the CDR3, the DNA is TGTGCCAGCACCCCGGGTCGGGGGAGCAACACTGAAGCTTTCTTT.

V is TRBV19 and J is TRBJ2-2; 12 nucleotides align to TRBD2. V shed 5 bases, J shed 1 base, and the junction held 5 bases outside the gene matches. This CDR3 is 17 amino acids long. The germline gives CDR1 LNHDA, CDR2 SQIVND (reference sequence). The CDR3 is CASSFLLAGGNTGELFF. CDR3 DNA sequence: TGTGCCAGTAGTTTCCTACTAGCGGGGGGGAACACCGGGGAGCTGTTTTTT.

The chain joins TRBV30 to TRBJ2-7; possible D gene TRBD2, 6 bases. V lost 2 bases and J 5 bases, leaving 16 bases between the germline ends. CDR1 is GTSNPN, CDR2 SVGIG, per germline (reference sequence). The CDR3 consists of 14 residues. The CDR3 nucleotides are TGTGCCTGGAGTCTGGGGGGAGGTTCCCACGAGCAGTACTTC. Its protein product is CAWSLGGGSHEQYF.

The chain is built from TRBV4-2 and TRBJ2-7; the match to TRBD2 covers 8 bases. This CDR3 is 16 amino acids long. Germline-derived CDR1 and CDR2 are LGHNA and YNFKEQ. The ends lost 5 bases at V and 7 bases at J; junction bases unmatched: 16. The CDR3 bases are TGTGCCAGCAGCGACACGGGGGTCGGGAGGGCCGGAGAGCAGTACTTC. Protein sequence: CASSDTGVGRAGEQYF.

This sequence joins TRBV30 and TRBJ2-5, with 8 positions matching TRBD2. Judging by the DNA end, TRBJ2-7 fits better; the J call may be wrong. This CDR3 has 14 residues. CDR1 and CDR2 (germline): GTSNPN, SVGIG (reference sequence). The CDR3 coding sequence is TGTGCCTGGAGACCCGCAGCGGGAGTAGACGAGCAGTACTTC. Its protein is CAWRPAAGVDEQYF.